Below, 28 T cell receptor beta chains from the same sample are listed, as sequenced in a study of memory CD4+ T cells and cytomegalovirus serostatus. Here immunoSEQ multiplex PCR was the method, and the copy in TCRdb shows in-frame clones only, minus some. The repertoire consists of approximately 47,000 clones, with roughly 78% occurring once and the leading ten covering about 0.8%. Single viable CD3+CD4+CD8-CD45RO+ cells were sorted as the memory CD4+ T cells. What was sequenced was memory CD4+ T cells from blood. Receptors originate from an adult in good health and CMV-seronegative.

This clone appeared a single time. The V call is TRBV5-1, the J call TRBJ2-3, with 7 bases fitting TRBD1. J lost 5 bases, V lost 3 bases, and 3 bases had no gene match. This CDR3 contains 13 residues. The germline V gene encodes CDR1 SGHRS and CDR2 YFSETQ. The DNA of the CDR3 is TGCGCCAGCAGCTCGGGACAGATAGATACGCAGTATTTT. This sequence encodes CASSSGQIDTQYF.

V is TRBV5-4 and J is TRBJ2-7, with 8 bases identical to TRBD1. Losses at the gene ends were 1 base for V and 4 bases for J; bases not matched to a gene: 10. This CDR3 region has 16 residues. Germline V gene lookup returns CDR1 SGHNT and CDR2 YYREEE (reference sequence). CDR3 DNA sequence: TGTGCCAGCAGCTTGCTTGACAGGGGCCCTGGGTACGAGCAGTACTTC. Residues: CASSLLDRGPGYEQYF.

The chain is built from TRBV7-8 and TRBJ1-3, with D tentatively TRBD1 (6 bases). In germline, CDR1 is SGHVS, CDR2 FQNEAQ. Trimming left V 1 base short and J 4 bases short, with 14 bases between. The length of the CDR3 is 16 residues. The CDR3, as DNA: TGTGCCAGCAGCTTAGGGGACATACGGTCCGGAAACACCATATATTTT. Translating it yields CASSLGDIRSGNTIYF.

The chain uses TRBV7-9 and TRBJ1-4, with no clear D. This CDR3 region has 18 residues. The germline gives CDR1 SEHNR, CDR2 FQNEAQ (reference sequence). The germline V and J ends were trimmed by 0 bases and 0 bases, with 14 bases remaining between them. The CDR3 loop is CASSLAWAGLATNEKLFF. The CDR3 bases are TGTGCCAGCAGCTTAGCGTGGGCAGGCCTAGCAACTAATGAAAAACTGTTTTTT.

This clone turned up a few times. This rearrangement joins TRBV11-3 to TRBJ2-2, with D uncertain. Germline V gene sequence: CDR1 SGHNT, CDR2 YENEEA. There are 14 residues in the CDR3. V was clipped by 1 base and J by 4 bases, with 7 bases between them. CDR3 in amino acids: CASSLVSGTGELFF. Here the CDR3 DNA reads TGTGCCAGCAGCTTAGTTTCAGGCACCGGGGAGCTGTTTTTT.

The chain links TRBV2 to TRBJ2-5; D tentatively reads TRBD1 or TRBD2 (5 bases each). Germline V gene data show CDR1 as SNHLY and CDR2 as FYNNEI. The CDR3 has 13 residues. V shed 2 bases and J shed 5 bases, with 9 bases lying between them. In DNA form, the CDR3 reads TGTGCCAGCAGTGAACAGGGCGGGGAGACCCAGTACTTC. The encoded protein is CASSEQGGETQYF. The full variable domain, its missing parts supplied by reference TRBV2 and TRBJ2-5, is EPEVTQTPSHQVTQMGQEVILRCVPISNHLYFYWYRQILGQKVEFLVSFYNNEISEKSEIFDDQFSVERPDGSNFTLKIRSTKLEDSAMYFCASSEQGGETQYFGPGTRLLVL.

This clone was seen a few times. The genes are TRBV4-1 and TRBJ2-5, with 11 bases matching TRBD2. The CDR3 runs 17 residues. The trim removed 1 base at V and 4 bases at J, leaving 8 bases unmatched. The germline V gene encodes CDR1 MGHRA and CDR2 YSYEKL. The CDR3 reads CASSQGSVAGGSETQYF. For the CDR3, the DNA is TGCGCCAGCAGCCAAGGTTCCGTAGCGGGAGGGTCAGAGACCCAGTACTTC.

The V gene is TRBV15, the J gene TRBJ1-4; D is undetermined. The CDR3 spans 14 residues. Trimming left V 0 bases short and J 4 bases short, with 6 bases between. Germline CDR1 and CDR2: LNHNV and YYDKDF (reference sequence). CDR3 DNA sequence: TGTGCCACCAGCAGAGATTTGGGTAATGAAAAACTGTTTTTT. Encoded protein: CATSRDLGNEKLFF. The full variable domain, rest sourced from reference TRBV15 and TRBJ1-4, is DAMVIQNPRYQVTQFGKPVTLSCSQTLNHNVMYWYQQKSSQAPKLLFHYYDKDFNNEADTPDNFQSRRPNTSFCFLDIRSPGLGDTAMYLCATSRDLGNEKLFFGSGTQLSVL.

The chain uses TRBV19 and TRBJ2-1, with D tentatively TRBD2 (6 bases). CDR3 length: 13 amino acids. Trimming removed 7 bases from V and 6 bases from J, with 13 bases in between. CDR1 is LNHDA, CDR2 SQIVND, per germline (reference sequence). CDR3 region: CASTRRDFNEQFF. CDR3 coding DNA: TGTGCCAGTACCCGGCGGGATTTCAATGAGCAGTTCTTC. Looking up the rest from reference TRBV19 and TRBJ2-1 gives the full variable domain: DGGITQSPKYLFRKEGQNVTLSCEQNLNHDAMYWYRQDPGQGLRLIYYSQIVNDFQKGDIAEGYSVSREKKESFPLTVTSAQKNPTAFYLCASTRRDFNEQFFGPGTRLTVL.

V usage is TRBV2 and J usage is TRBJ1-2; D is possibly TRBD1 (5 bases). V lost 6 bases and J 1 base, leaving 9 bases between the germline ends. Germline V CDR1 and CDR2: SNHLY, FYNNEI. The CDR3 has 13 amino acids. CDR3 DNA: TGTGCCAGCAGCCTTGACAGTAACTATGGCTACACCTTC. Residues: CASSLDSNYGYTF.

The chain combines TRBV30 with TRBJ2-7, with 11 bases identical to TRBD1. CDR1 and CDR2 (germline): GTSNPN, SVGIG (reference sequence). CDR3 length: 14 residues. The junction had 5 bases not matched to a gene; V was cut back by 5 bases and J by 2 bases. Written as DNA, the CDR3 is TGTGCCTGGGGAGGACAGGGGGCGACCTACGAGCAGTACTTC. It is translated as CAWGGQGATYEQYF.

The chain combines TRBV11-2 with TRBJ2-1, with 8 bases fitting TRBD2. The V gene's germline CDR1 is SGHAT and CDR2 FQNNGV. V shed 3 bases and J 9 bases; nucleotides not matched to a gene: 4. The CDR3 loop spans 13 amino acids. CDR3 DNA: TGTGCCAGCAGCTTGGGACTAGGGGGTGAGCAGTTCTTC. As protein: CASSLGLGGEQFF.

The chain is built from TRBV6-4 and TRBJ1-1, with TRBD1 matching 7 bases. Germline CDR1 MRHNA, CDR2 SNTAGT. V lost 6 bases to trimming and J lost 0 bases; unmatched junction nucleotides: 4. CDR3 size: 14 residues. The CDR3 loop is CASRTGQMNTEAFF. As DNA, the CDR3 is TGTGCCAGCAGAACGGGACAGATGAACACTGAAGCTTTCTTT.

The chain combines TRBV28 with TRBJ2-7, with 7 bases identical to TRBD2. Germline V CDR1 and CDR2: MDHEN, SYDVKM. V gave up 7 bases and J gave up 1 base; unmatched junction bases: 13. This CDR3 contains 16 residues. CDR3 sequence (DNA): TGTGCCAGCACCCCAGGGAGTGCTAGCGGATCCTACGAGCAGTACTTC. Its translation: CASTPGSASGSYEQYF.

The V call is TRBV6-6, the J call TRBJ2-4, with a possible D match to TRBD2 (7 bases). CDR1 and CDR2 from the germline V gene are MNHNY and SVGAGI (reference sequence). Trimming shortened V by 6 bases and J by 5 bases, and 14 bases separated the two germline ends. The CDR3 has 14 residues. The CDR3 loop reads CASRPRGAENIQYF. Here the CDR3 DNA reads TGTGCCAGCAGGCCCCGGGGGGCGGAAAACATTCAGTACTTC.

The chain joins TRBV5-6 to TRBJ2-3; no definite D call. The CDR3 consists of 15 residues. Trimming pared 2 bases from V and 0 bases from J, leaving 10 bases between. Per the germline V gene, CDR1 is SGHDT and CDR2 is YYEEEE. The CDR3 here is CASSFIHLSTDTQYF. CDR3 nucleotides: TGTGCCAGCAGCTTCATTCACCTCAGCACAGATACGCAGTATTTT.

CDR3 coding DNA: TGTGCCAGCACCACGGGGGGGGCTGGTTCACCCCTCCACTTT. As protein: CASTTGGAGSPLHF. This sequence joins TRBV6-6 and TRBJ1-6, with D possibly being TRBD1 (6 bases). Trimming pared 7 bases from V and 9 bases from J, leaving 16 bases between. The germline gives CDR1 MNHNY, CDR2 SVGAGI (reference sequence). The CDR3 sequence is 14 residues long.

For the CDR3, the DNA is TGTGCCAGCAGCTGGGGTCAGACAGGGGTCTACGAGCAGTACTTC. It yields the protein CASSWGQTGVYEQYF. The chain links TRBV7-2 to TRBJ2-7; the match to TRBD1 covers 8 bases. The V segment lost 4 bases and the J segment 3 bases; nucleotides outside the gene matches: 8. From germline, CDR1 is SGHTA and CDR2 FQGNSA. This CDR3 is 15 amino acids long.

This clone occurred a few times. This chain links TRBV4-2 with TRBJ2-7; D is unclear. The CDR3 contains 13 residues. CDR1 LGHNA and CDR2 YNFKEQ come from the germline V gene. Trimming took off 4 bases at V and 7 bases at J, with 14 bases between the two ends. CDR3 region: CASSLGPLGEQYF. The CDR3 nucleotides are TGTGCCAGCAGCCTAGGGCCCCTTGGGGAGCAGTACTTC.

This clone was detected only once. This specimen includes other DNA sequences encoding the same CDR3. The chain couples TRBV5-1 to TRBJ2-7; TRBD1 agrees at 9 bases. Germline CDR1 SGHRS, CDR2 YFSETQ. CDR3 length: 15 amino acids. J was trimmed by 1 base and V by 0 bases; bases with no gene match: 2. CDR3 protein: CASSLGGTGSYEQYF. CDR3 nucleotides: TGCGCCAGCAGCTTGGGGGGGACAGGGTCCTACGAGCAGTACTTC.

This sequence joins TRBV5-1 and TRBJ2-7; TRBD2 matches at 9 bases. Losses at the gene ends were 0 bases for V and 7 bases for J; bases not matched to a gene: 8. The germline gives CDR1 SGHRS, CDR2 YFSETQ. The CDR3 runs to 15 residues. CDR3 in amino acids: CASSLEGGRAREQYF. CDR3 DNA sequence: TGCGCCAGCAGCTTGGAAGGCGGGAGGGCCCGGGAGCAGTACTTC.

The table lists this clone with a few counts. This rearrangement joins TRBV5-4 to TRBJ2-2; D possibly corresponds to TRBD1 (6 bases). Germline loops: CDR1 SGHNT, CDR2 YYREEE (reference sequence). The length of the CDR3 is 14 residues. V lost 4 bases to trimming and J lost 5 bases, with 12 bases between them. CDR3 sequence: CASSKQGLTGELFF. CDR3 DNA sequence: TGTGCCAGCAGCAAGCAGGGGTTAACCGGGGAGCTGTTTTTT.

This chain connects TRBV7-2 to TRBJ2-7, with no clear D. CDR3 length: 14 residues. The germline CDR1 and CDR2 sequences are SGHTA and FQGNSA. Trimming took 4 bases from V and 1 from J, leaving 11 bases between them. The DNA for the CDR3 is TGTGCCAGCAGCTCGGCATCCCTATCCTACGAGCAGTACTTC. It codes for CASSSASLSYEQYF.

The chain is built from TRBV7-9 and TRBJ1-2; TRBD1 aligns across 8 bases. The trim removed 5 bases at V and 4 bases at J, leaving 6 bases unmatched. Germline CDR1 SEHNR, CDR2 FQNEAQ (reference sequence). The CDR3 loop spans 14 amino acids. CDR3 sequence: CASSKDRGIYGYTF. The CDR3 DNA is TGTGCCAGCAGCAAAGACAGGGGAATCTATGGCTACACCTTC.

The chain joins TRBV6-6 to TRBJ1-1; TRBD1 agrees at 7 bases. Germline V gene data show CDR1 as MNHNY and CDR2 as SVGAGI (reference sequence). This CDR3 has 13 residues. Losses at the gene ends were 5 bases for V and 5 bases for J; bases not matched to a gene: 5. The CDR3 here is CASSRQGGTEAFF. The DNA of the CDR3 is TGTGCCAGCAGTCGACAGGGTGGGACTGAAGCTTTCTTT.

The gene calls are TRBV28 and TRBJ1-1, with D possibly TRBD1 on 6 matching bases. Between the trimmed V and J ends, which lost 3 bases and 12 bases, there was a span of 14 bases. The length of the CDR3 is 12 residues. Per the germline V gene, CDR1 is MDHEN and CDR2 is SYDVKM. The CDR3 spells CASSFRDIGTFF. CDR3 bases: TGTGCCAGCAGTTTCCGGGACATAGGAACTTTCTTT. The full variable domain, with the rest looked up from reference TRBV28 and TRBJ1-1, is DVKVTQSSRYLVKRTGEKVFLECVQDMDHENMFWYRQDPGLGLRLIYFSYDVKMKEKGDIPEGYSVSREKKERFSLILESASTNQTSMYLCASSFRDIGTFFGQGTRLTVV.

This clone has just a few counts. The chain recombines TRBV27 with TRBJ2-2; 8 nucleotides agree with TRBD2. This CDR3 contains 16 residues. J gave up 4 bases and V 4 bases, and 8 bases lay outside the gene matches. Germline loops: CDR1 MNHEY, CDR2 SMNVEV (reference sequence). The CDR3 loop is CASSSPGTRGTGELFF. The CDR3 DNA reads TGTGCCAGCAGTTCTCCTGGGACTAGGGGCACCGGGGAGCTGTTTTTT.

The chain recombines TRBV25-1 with TRBJ2-1; 13 bases agree with TRBD2. This CDR3 contains 14 residues. Per the germline V gene, CDR1 is MGHDK and CDR2 is SYGVNS. Unmatched junction bases numbered 1, after V lost 5 bases and J lost 6 bases. CDR3 sequence reads: CASSTSGGANEQFF. The CDR3 DNA reads as TGTGCCAGCAGTACTAGCGGGGGGGCCAATGAGCAGTTCTTC.